Reported below is one T cell receptor beta chain. This specimen belongs to a study of radiation and T cells in renal cell carcinoma. The assay was immunoSEQ multiplex PCR, and TCRdb's table has in-frame clones only and misses some. The table has about 160,000 clones, 88% seen once. CDR3 length: 15 residues. Per the germline V gene, CDR1 is SGHRS and CDR2 is YFSETQ. V gave up 1 base and J gave up 1 base; unmatched junction bases: 1. Time point meaning: baseline pretreatment blood. This sample's treatment: 15 Gy SBRT to primary tumor, nephrectomy 4 weeks later. Blood was sampled at baseline, 2 weeks and 4 weeks after SBRT.

The chain employs TRBV5-1 and TRBJ2-5, with TRBD2 matching 10 bases. This receptor was obtained from an older woman with renal cell carcinoma. The sequencing used blood, collected from a patient whose treatment included radiotherapy and nephrectomy. The CDR3 loop reads CASSLWTSGQETQYF. CDR3 sequence (DNA): TGCGCCAGCAGCTTGTGGACTAGCGGCCAAGAGACCCAGTACTTC.